Included here is one T cell receptor (beta chain) sequence, with context. Its target is not known. Sequencing used immunoSEQ v3.0 at survey level. Using immunoSEQ multiplex PCR, the repertoire was profiled, and TCRdb retains in-frame clones only, with some absent. This sample has 40,000 or so clones, with 82% found just once. The germline gives CDR1 MNHEY, CDR2 SMNVEV (reference sequence). V dropped 5 bases and J dropped 2 bases, with 13 bases sitting between them. This CDR3 contains 14 residues. This record comes from a study of long-term antiretroviral therapy in people with HIV. Study in general: The oldest samples precede the 2015 immediate-ART recommendation by about a decade. Study-level results: The clones with expansion before ART were dominant in the repertoire at all time points.

This rearrangement joins TRBV27 to TRBJ2-7; D might be TRBD2 (6 bases). This receptor was taken from a man younger than 35 with HIV. The input for sequencing was unsorted PBMCs, taken 0.3 years after starting antiretroviral therapy. CDR3 nucleotide sequence: TGTGCCAGCAGTCCCGGGAGTAGGCCCTACGAGCAGTACTTC. It codes for CASSPGSRPYEQYF.